Each of the 31 T cell receptor beta chains below was sequenced from the same sample in a study of blood T cell repertoires in COVID-19 (dated by TCRdb to about 2020). Library method: the immunoSEQ multiplex PCR assay. TCRdb mirrors the immuneACCESS table, restricted to in-frame sequences. Some clones are absent from its copies; in checked studies, under half trace to an unresolved V gene, and the reason for the others is unknown. This sample comprises 130,000 to 150,000 clones, around 80% of them detected only once. The ten largest clones represent roughly 3.5% of the sample. Sequenced material: peripheral blood. These receptors all stem from a man aged 55 to 70 with acute or convalescent COVID-19.

The CDR3 region is CSVENLADTQYF. The CDR3 region has the DNA TGCAGCGTCGAGAACCTAGCGGATACGCAGTATTTT. V gene TRBV29-1 combines with J gene TRBJ2-3; perhaps TRBD2 as D (6 bases). This CDR3 comprises 12 residues. Germline V gene lookup returns CDR1 SQVTM and CDR2 ANQGSEA. Trimming left V 6 bases short and J 6 bases short, with 13 bases between.

This clone occurred a few times. The chain uses TRBV4-3 and TRBJ1-4; no reliable D call. The CDR3 sequence is 17 residues long. The V and J ends lost 0 bases and 7 bases respectively, with 18 bases between them. The germline V gene has CDR1 LGHNA and CDR2 YSLEER. The CDR3 DNA sequence: TGCGCCAGCAGCCAAGACTCGTGGACTCTCGGCGGTGAAAAACTGTTTTTT. Encoded protein: CASSQDSWTLGGEKLFF.

The chain employs TRBV27 and TRBJ1-1; 7 nucleotides align to TRBD1. The trim removed 7 bases at V and 0 bases at J, leaving 11 bases unmatched. Germline CDR1 is MNHEY and CDR2 is SMNVEV (reference sequence). CDR3 length: 16 amino acids. Written as DNA, the CDR3 is TGTGCCAGCACAACCACGGGACAGCTAATGAACACTGAAGCTTTCTTT. The encoded protein is CASTTTGQLMNTEAFF.

The rearrangement joins TRBV7-9 to TRBJ1-2, with TRBD1 as a possible D gene (6 bases). V was shortened by 3 bases and J by 8 bases, with 10 bases between the two germline ends. The germline gives CDR1 SEHNR, CDR2 FQNEAQ (reference sequence). CDR3 length: 12 residues. The CDR3: CASSFNREGYTF. Written as DNA, the CDR3 is TGTGCCAGCAGCTTCAACAGGGAGGGCTACACCTTC.

The chain combines TRBV10-3 with TRBJ2-2; 9 bases fit TRBD2. Looked up from germline, CDR1 is ENHRY and CDR2 is SYGVKD. V shed 2 bases and J 6 bases; nucleotides not matched to a gene: 7. The CDR3 sequence is 16 residues long. CDR3 region: CAISEDPSGMSGELFF. DNA for the CDR3: TGTGCCATCAGTGAGGATCCTAGCGGGATGTCCGGGGAGCTGTTTTTT.

This clone has a single count. The V and J genes are TRBV30 and TRBJ2-7; TRBD1 agrees at 9 bases. Germline V gene data show CDR1 as GTSNPN and CDR2 as SVGIG (reference sequence). V lost 4 bases and J lost 2; bases outside the gene matches: 12. CDR3 length: 16 residues. This CDR3 reads CAWTPSDRGRTYEQYF. CDR3 bases: TGTGCCTGGACACCTTCGGACAGGGGACGTACCTACGAGCAGTACTTC.

The V call is TRBV2, the J call TRBJ1-1, with D possibly being TRBD1 (6 bases). Looked up from germline, CDR1 is SNHLY and CDR2 is FYNNEI. CDR3 length: 14 amino acids. V was shortened by 6 bases and J by 0 bases, with 11 bases between the two germline ends. For the CDR3, the DNA is TGTGCCAGCAGCTGGACAGTCATGAACACTGAAGCTTTCTTT. This sequence encodes CASSWTVMNTEAFF.

The J gene is TRBJ1-3, the V gene TRBV9; 7 bases match TRBD1. Trimming cost V 3 bases and J 1 base; bases outside gene matches: 7. Germline V lookup: CDR1 SGDLS, CDR2 YYNGEE. The CDR3 spans 16 residues. The CDR3 DNA follows: TGTGCCAGCAGCGATGAATCGACAGGGTCTGGAAACACCATATATTTT. This encodes CASSDESTGSGNTIYF. The full variable domain, completed using reference TRBV9 and TRBJ1-3, is DSGVTQTPKHLITATGQRVTLRCSPRSGDLSVYWYQQSLDQGLQFLIQYYNGEERAKGNILERFSAQQFPDLHSELNLSSLELGDSALYFCASSDESTGSGNTIYFGEGSWLTVV.

V gene TRBV10-3 combines with J gene TRBJ2-3, with D perhaps matching TRBD2 (6 bases). The germline gives CDR1 ENHRY, CDR2 SYGVKD. Trimming took 2 bases from V and 0 from J, leaving 9 bases between them. This CDR3 is 15 amino acids long. The CDR3 sequence: CAISERESSTDTQYF. In DNA form, the CDR3 reads TGTGCCATCAGTGAGCGGGAGTCTAGCACAGATACGCAGTATTTT.

This sequence joins TRBV29-1 and TRBJ2-5; possible D gene TRBD2, 5 bases. The CDR3 is 13 amino acids. Germline loops: CDR1 SQVTM, CDR2 ANQGSEA. V was shortened by 2 bases and J by 2 bases, with 9 bases between the two germline ends. The CDR3 sequence is CSVEKPGQETQYF. The CDR3 nucleotides are TGCAGCGTTGAAAAGCCGGGACAAGAGACCCAGTACTTC.

The rearrangement uses TRBV4-3 and TRBJ2-3; D not resolved. V was trimmed by 2 bases and J by 2 bases, leaving 11 bases between them. This CDR3 contains 15 residues. Germline CDR1 is LGHNA and CDR2 is YSLEER. DNA for the CDR3: TGCGCCAGCAGCCAATCGTTCCTTGTCACAGATACGCAGTATTTT. Protein: CASSQSFLVTDTQYF.

The chain joins TRBV5-1 to TRBJ2-2; TRBD2 is a possible D gene (6 bases). The CDR3 is 16 amino acids. Germline assignment: CDR1 SGHRS and CDR2 YFSETQ. Trimming took off 4 bases at V and 1 base at J, with 14 bases between the two ends. For the CDR3, the DNA is TGCGCCAGCAGCCGATCGGGACTCCAGAACACCGGGGAGCTGTTTTTT. Translating gives CASSRSGLQNTGELFF.

This chain uses TRBV6-5 with TRBJ1-3; no definite D call. The CDR3 sequence is 13 residues long. Looked up from germline, CDR1 is MNHEY and CDR2 is SVGAGI. The V end was cut by 10 bases, the J end by 0 bases, with 10 bases between. The CDR3 DNA reads as TGTGCCATATCTGAGCCCTCTGGAAACACCATATATTTT. It translates to CAISEPSGNTIYF.

The rearrangement joins TRBV3-1 (or the pseudogene TRBV3-2) to TRBJ1-5; D remains unclear. Trimming took 0 bases from V and 4 from J, leaving 4 bases between them. The CDR3 length is 13 residues. Germline CDR1 LGHDT, CDR2 YNNKEL (reference sequence). CDR3 in amino acids: CASSQDRNQPQHF. CDR3 in DNA: TGTGCCAGCAGCCAAGACCGTAATCAGCCCCAGCATTTT.

The V call is TRBV5-1, the J call TRBJ2-1; 11 positions match TRBD2. The V gene end was trimmed by 4 bases and the J gene end by 6 bases; junction bases not matched to a gene: 6. CDR1 is SGHRS and CDR2 is YFSETQ in the germline V gene. The CDR3 length is 15 residues. The CDR3 coding sequence is TGCGCCAGCAGCGAGGGACTAGCGGAGCTCAATGAGCAGTTCTTC. This gives the protein CASSEGLAELNEQFF.

V is TRBV7-2 and J is TRBJ2-7; 8 nucleotides line up with TRBD1. Germline V gives CDR1 SGHTA, CDR2 FQGNSA. CDR3 length: 16 residues. V lost 2 bases, J lost 1 base, and 7 bases stayed unmatched. As DNA, the CDR3 is TGTGCCAGCAGCTTATCGGGACAGGTCAGGTCCTACGAGCAGTACTTC. This encodes CASSLSGQVRSYEQYF.

This clone was seen once. V usage is TRBV28 and J usage is TRBJ2-1; 12 nucleotides align to TRBD2. The CDR3 loop spans 19 amino acids. Trimming cost V 4 bases and J 3 bases; bases outside gene matches: 13. Germline V gives CDR1 MDHEN, CDR2 SYDVKM. The CDR3 here is CASSSSSGRAGGIYNEQFF. The CDR3 DNA reads TGTGCCAGCAGTTCGTCTAGCGGGAGGGCCGGCGGGATCTACAATGAGCAGTTCTTC.

The CDR3 nucleotides read TGTGCCAGCCGTCCTATAGGACAGATACAAGAGACCCAGTACTTC. It specifies CASRPIGQIQETQYF. The chain joins TRBV25-1 to TRBJ2-5; possible D gene TRBD1, 6 bases. The CDR3 sequence is 15 residues long. Germline CDR1 reads MGHDK; CDR2 reads SYGVNS. The V gene lost 8 bases and the J gene lost 2 bases, with 18 bases spanning the gap.

The V and J genes are TRBV6-5 and TRBJ1-1; possibly TRBD1 for D (5 bases). The CDR3 length is 15 residues. Germline CDR1 and CDR2: MNHEY and SVGAGI. Trimming removed 2 bases from V and 7 bases from J, with 17 bases in between. This chain's CDR3 is CASSYGGRGEDEAFF. DNA of the CDR3: TGTGCCAGCAGTTACGGCGGGAGGGGAGAGGATGAAGCTTTCTTT.

This clone was seen only a few times. The chain uses TRBV19 and TRBJ1-1, with a weak D call TRBD1 (6 bases). The CDR3 extends over 13 amino acids. Germline V lookup: CDR1 LNHDA, CDR2 SQIVND (reference sequence). Trimming left V 5 bases short and J 1 base short, with 8 bases between. The CDR3 is CASSWGQNTEAFF. CDR3 nucleotides: TGTGCCAGTAGTTGGGGACAGAACACTGAAGCTTTCTTT.

The sample holds many counts of this clone. The V call is TRBV7-2, the J call TRBJ2-2, with TRBD2 as a possible D gene (6 bases). CDR3 length: 14 amino acids. Trimming took off 8 bases at V and 5 bases at J, with 15 bases between the two ends. Germline assignment: CDR1 SGHTA and CDR2 FQGNSA. CDR3 sequence (DNA): TGTGCCAGCCCGACCCGGGGGATAACCGGGGAGCTGTTTTTT. As protein: CASPTRGITGELFF.

This rearrangement joins TRBV7-2 to TRBJ2-1; no clear D gene. Germline loops: CDR1 SGHTA, CDR2 FQGNSA. The CDR3 contains 13 residues. The V end was cut by 1 base, the J end by 5 bases, with 6 bases between. DNA for the CDR3: TGTGCCAGCAGCTTAGAGCCCGACAATGAGCAGTTCTTC. Translation: CASSLEPDNEQFF. The variable domain in full, with the rest retrieved from reference TRBV7-2 and TRBJ2-1, is GAGVSQSPSNKVTEKGKDVELRCDPISGHTALYWYRQSLGQGLEFLIYFQGNSAPDKSGLPSDRFSAERTGGSVSTLTIQRTQQEDSAVYLCASSLEPDNEQFFGPGTRLTVL.

This sequence joins TRBV27 and TRBJ1-2; no firm D call. Deletions cut 4 bases from V and 3 bases from J, with 15 bases between. CDR1 is MNHEY and CDR2 is SMNVEV in the germline V gene (reference sequence). The CDR3 extends over 15 amino acids. As DNA, the CDR3 is TGTGCCAGCAGTTCCCAAAGTAGCGGGTACTATGGCTACACCTTC. Translating it yields CASSSQSSGYYGYTF.

The CDR3 region has the DNA TGTGCCAGCAGCCAACTAGGGGAGGTCTCTGGCTACACCTTC. Translated, it gives CASSQLGEVSGYTF. This chain joins TRBV7-9 and TRBJ1-2, with D maybe TRBD1 (5 bases). V was shortened by 5 bases and J by 7 bases, with 17 bases between the two germline ends. This CDR3 contains 14 residues. Germline lookup yields CDR1 SEHNR and CDR2 FQNEAQ (reference sequence).

This clone was counted only a few times. The chain employs TRBV7-2 and TRBJ2-7, with D possibly TRBD2 on 5 matching bases. Germline assignment: CDR1 SGHTA and CDR2 FQGNSA. V dropped 1 base and J dropped 3 bases, with 10 bases sitting between them. The CDR3 spans 14 residues. For the CDR3, the DNA is TGTGCCAGCAGCTTAGTCCCCGGGATCTACGAGCAGTACTTC. This translates into CASSLVPGIYEQYF.

This clone was counted between two and nine times. This sequence joins TRBV29-1 and TRBJ2-3; TRBD1 aligns across 7 bases. This CDR3 is 12 amino acids long. Germline V CDR1 and CDR2: SQVTM, ANQGSEA. V was clipped by 2 bases and J by 5 bases; unmatched bases: 1. The CDR3 DNA reads TGCAGCGTTGAACAGGGGGTAGATACGCAGTATTTT. Amino acids: CSVEQGVDTQYF.

The chain links TRBV5-1 to TRBJ2-1; 9 nucleotides agree with TRBD1. From germline, CDR1 is SGHRS and CDR2 YFSETQ. V shed 2 bases and J 4 bases; nucleotides not matched to a gene: 4. The CDR3 length is 15 residues. The CDR3 is CASSLSGTGYNEQFF. CDR3 nucleotides: TGCGCCAGCAGCTTATCCGGGACAGGGTACAATGAGCAGTTCTTC. Based on the CDR3 plus reference TRBV5-1 and TRBJ2-1, the full variable domain is KAGVTQTPRYLIKTRGQQVTLSCSPISGHRSVSWYQQTPGQGLQFLFEYFSETQRNKGNFPGRFSGRQFSNSRSEMNVSTLELGDSALYLCASSLSGTGYNEQFFGPGTRLTVL.

This CDR3 reads CASTSGRRVYEQYF. Written as DNA, the CDR3 is TGTGCCAGCACCTCGGGAAGAAGGGTCTACGAGCAGTACTTC. The chain is built from TRBV28 and TRBJ2-7; maybe TRBD2 (5 bases). Per the germline V gene, CDR1 is MDHEN and CDR2 is SYDVKM. CDR3 length equals 14 residues. The V end lost 7 bases, the J end lost 3 bases, and 16 bases lay between the germline ends.

This sequence joins TRBV4-3 and TRBJ1-4; D gene uncertain. The CDR3 is 14 residues long. V lost 0 bases and J lost 5, with 7 bases in between. Germline CDR1 reads LGHNA; CDR2 reads YSLEER. In nucleotides, the CDR3 is TGCGCCAGCAGCCAAGATAGGAGCAATGAAAAACTGTTTTTT. Protein product: CASSQDRSNEKLFF.

V gene TRBV27 combines with J gene TRBJ1-2, with D tentatively TRBD1 (6 bases). The germline gives CDR1 MNHEY, CDR2 SMNVEV (reference sequence). The CDR3 consists of 14 residues. V was cut by 8 bases and J by 6 bases, with 19 bases left in between. The CDR3 DNA reads TGTGCCAGCGCCCGTGAGAGGACAGCCGATGGCTACACCTTC. This encodes CASARERTADGYTF.

The chain uses TRBV2 and TRBJ2-4; D remains ambiguous. V lost 4 bases, J lost 8 bases, and 12 bases lay in between. Germline assignment: CDR1 SNHLY and CDR2 FYNNEI. The CDR3 extends over 13 amino acids. CDR3 sequence (DNA): TGTGCCAGCAGTGCCGACCGAGGATACATTCAGTACTTC. Protein sequence: CASSADRGYIQYF.